The sequence of this TCR beta chain was determined in a study of naive and memory T cell subsets. The CDR3 covers 14 residues. Looked up from germline, CDR1 is MNHNY and CDR2 is SVGAGI (reference sequence). Trimming left V 0 bases short and J 4 bases short, with 10 bases between. From the second PCR step, alpha and beta chains were amplified apart. Overnight CMV lysate stimulation of fresh PBMCs defined donor CMV status by CD4+ IFNgamma. An equimolar mix of two oligonucleotides served as the beta constant-region primer for TRBC1 and TRBC2. Ligated cDNA was amplified by four rounds of PCR with nested alpha and beta constant-region primers and SP2. Ligation attached a single-stranded oligonucleotide with a 12-nucleotide UMI and the SP2 primer to the cDNA 3' end. TCRdb called the UMI-ligation and nested PCR reads again in MiXCR, with one record for every CDR3 protein. The repertoire holds 120,000 or so distinct CDR3 sequences, around a third seen once, with more than 0.8% in the top ten.

Sequencing was done on a sample of central memory CD4+ T cells from blood. The source is a human donor in good health. The chain employs TRBV6-6 and TRBJ2-7; unclear D gene. The chain's CDR3 is CASSYSLRFYEQYF. DNA for the CDR3: TGTGCCAGCAGTTACTCTCTTCGATTTTACGAGCAGTACTTC.